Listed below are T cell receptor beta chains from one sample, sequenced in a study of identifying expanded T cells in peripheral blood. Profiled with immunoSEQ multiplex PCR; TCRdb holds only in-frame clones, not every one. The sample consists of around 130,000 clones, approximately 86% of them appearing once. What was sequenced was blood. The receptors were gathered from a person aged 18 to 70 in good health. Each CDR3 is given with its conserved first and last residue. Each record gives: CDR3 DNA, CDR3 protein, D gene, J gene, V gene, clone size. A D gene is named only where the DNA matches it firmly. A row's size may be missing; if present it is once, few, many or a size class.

TGTGCCAGCAGCGGGGCGACCAAAAACATTCAGTACTTC CASSGATKNIQYF . TRBJ2-4 TRBV11-2 .
TGTGCCAGCAGCTTGAGAGATACGCAGTATTTT CASSLRDTQYF . TRBJ2-3 TRBV5-8 .
TGTGCCAGTAGCGTTTCATCGGGCGGCCAAGAGACCCAGTACTTC CASSVSSGGQETQYF . TRBJ2-5 TRBV19 .
TGTGCCAGCAGCTTAGCGTCGGTGATCCACGAGCAGTACTTC CASSLASVIHEQYF . TRBJ2-7 TRBV7-9 .
TGTGCCAGCAGTTCTCCCGGGGGAAACTATGGCTACACCTTC CASSSPGGNYGYTF . TRBJ1-2 TRBV28 many
TGTGCCAGCACCAAACCCGACAGTTACTATGGCTACACCTTC CASTKPDSYYGYTF . TRBJ1-2 TRBV6-6 .
TGTGCCAGCAGCTTACGACAGCTCAATGAGCAGTTCTTC CASSLRQLNEQFF . TRBJ2-1 TRBV7-9 .
TGTGCCAGCAGTGAATCGGTGGGGGGGGTCAATGAGCAGTTCTTC CASSESVGGVNEQFF TRBD2 TRBJ2-1 TRBV6-1 .
TGTGCCAGTAGTCTCATCATGACTAGCGGGCGCCTCGGGGAGCTGTTTTTT CASSLIMTSGRLGELFF TRBD2 TRBJ2-2 TRBV19 .
TGCGCCAGCAGTGGCGAGACAGGCCCGGGCGAGCAGTACTTC CASSGETGPGEQYF . TRBJ2-7 TRBV10-1 .
TGTGCCATCAGTGATGCCCAAGAGCAGTACTTC CAISDAQEQYF . TRBJ2-7 TRBV10-3 .
TGTGCCAGCAGGGGTGGACTAGCGAACAATGAGCAGTTCTTC CASRGGLANNEQFF TRBD2 TRBJ2-1 TRBV28 .
TGTGCCAGCAGCTTAGGGGCAGGGCCGAACACTGAAGCTTTCTTT CASSLGAGPNTEAFF . TRBJ1-1 TRBV7-9 .
TGTGCCAGCAGCTCGACAGGGAAAATCCCCTACAATGAGCAGTTCTTC CASSSTGKIPYNEQFF TRBD1 TRBJ2-1 TRBV5-6 .
TGTGCCAGCAGCGCCACTAGCGGGACGAGAGATACGCAGTATTTT CASSATSGTRDTQYF TRBD2 TRBJ2-3 TRBV7-9 .
TGCGCCAGCAGCCAAGATTTCACGGGAGGGAAACAAGAGACCCAGTACTTC CASSQDFTGGKQETQYF TRBD2 TRBJ2-5 TRBV4-1 .
TGTGCCAGCAGCGTAGAAGGCAGCACAGATACGCAGTATTTT CASSVEGSTDTQYF . TRBJ2-3 TRBV9 .
TGCGCCAGCAGTTTTTTTGAGGGCGACTCTGGAAACACCATATATTTT CASSFFEGDSGNTIYF . TRBJ1-3 TRBV5-1 once
TGCGCCAGCAGCTTGGGTGGGACTAGCGGTAAAATCACCTGGGAGCAGTACTTC CASSLGGTSGKITWEQYF TRBD2 TRBJ2-7 TRBV5-1 .
TGCAGCGTTGCCGACCTAGACTCCGACCGAGCTTACAATGAGCAGTTCTTC CSVADLDSDRAYNEQFF . TRBJ2-1 TRBV29-1 .
TGTGCCAGCGGGGACGGACTAGCGGGTGGCTACACCTTC CASGDGLAGGYTF . TRBJ1-2 TRBV7-2 .
TGTGCCAGCAGCCGCTTCGGGACTAGCGAGCAGTACTTC CASSRFGTSEQYF TRBD2 TRBJ2-7 TRBV13 .
TGTGCCAGCAGCCAACAGATTAACACTGAAGCTTTCTTT CASSQQINTEAFF . TRBJ1-1 TRBV14 .
TGTGCCAGCAGTTTACGTCGTCTAGCGGGGTTTGGTGAGCAGTTCTTC CASSLRRLAGFGEQFF TRBD2 TRBJ2-1 TRBV28 .
TGTGCCAGCAGCTCCAAGGGGGAAAGCTCCTACAATGAGCAGTTCTTC CASSSKGESSYNEQFF . TRBJ2-1 TRBV9 .
TGTGCCAGTAGTATTATAAAGGCGGCAGGTACTGAAGCTTTCTTT CASSIIKAAGTEAFF . TRBJ1-1 TRBV19 once
TGTGCCACCCGGGGCTCGCGCGTCCCGGATACGCAGTATTTT CATRGSRVPDTQYF . TRBJ2-3 TRBV19 .
TGTGCCAGCTCACCGGGCAGGTCCTACGAGCAGTACTTC CASSPGRSYEQYF . TRBJ2-7 TRBV18 .
TGTGCCAGCAGCTTACGGGCCAGCTCCTACGAGCAGTACTTC CASSLRASSYEQYF . TRBJ2-7 TRBV11-3 once
TGTGCCAGCAGCCACAAAGCGGGGGATCAAGAGACCCAGTACTTC CASSHKAGDQETQYF TRBD2 TRBJ2-5 TRBV4-2 .
TGCAGTGCTAAGCTCTACAATGAGCAGTTCTTC CSAKLYNEQFF . TRBJ2-1 TRBV20-1 few
TGCGCCAGCAGCGCCGGGACAGGGGGCGGGGAGCTGTTTTTT CASSAGTGGGELFF TRBD1 TRBJ2-2 TRBV5-1 .
TGTGCCAGCAGCTCCAGGGGGTTTAATGAAAAACTGTTTTTT CASSSRGFNEKLFF TRBD1 TRBJ1-4 TRBV5-6 once
TGTGCCAGCTCACCGAGGTGGGATCCCACAGATACGCAGTATTTT CASSPRWDPTDTQYF . TRBJ2-3 TRBV18 once
TGTGCCAGCAGCTTCCACTACGAGCAGTACTTC CASSFHYEQYF . TRBJ2-7 TRBV7-2 .
TGTGCCAGCAGCTTCTCCCCGAAAGATGAGCAGTACTTC CASSFSPKDEQYF . TRBJ2-7 TRBV11-2 few
TGTGCCAGCAGCGCGCCGGAAACAGCTTCCCTCGAAGCTTTCTTT CASSAPETASLEAFF . TRBJ1-1 TRBV7-9 .
TGTGCCAGCAGTTCTAACATCGAGCAGTACTTC CASSSNIEQYF . TRBJ2-7 TRBV6-1 .
TGTGCCAGCAGCCCCTCAGAGGACTATGGCTACACCTTC CASSPSEDYGYTF . TRBJ1-2 TRBV7-3 .
TGTGCCAGCAGCGTCCGGACAGGACTAAATGAAAAACTGTTTTTT CASSVRTGLNEKLFF TRBD1 TRBJ1-4 TRBV9 .
TGTGCCAGCAGCCAGGAGGAGGGCGAGCAGTACTTC CASSQEEGEQYF . TRBJ2-7 TRBV11-3 .
TGTGCCAGCAGTTACTCGGAAGGTGAGCAGTTCTTC CASSYSEGEQFF . TRBJ2-1 TRBV6-6 .
TGTGCCAGTACCCCCGGGACAGGGATATATGAAAAACTGTTTTTT CASTPGTGIYEKLFF TRBD1 TRBJ1-4 TRBV19 .
TGTGCCAGCAGTGGACACGATCTGGGGATCTATGGCTACACCTTC CASSGHDLGIYGYTF . TRBJ1-2 TRBV6-5 .
TGTGCCAGCAGCTCCCTAAGCGGGGGGAGCTCCTACAATGAGCAGTTCTTC CASSSLSGGSSYNEQFF TRBD2 TRBJ2-1 TRBV7-9 .
TGTGCCAGCAGTGAAGCCTACCCCAGGGCTGAAGCTTTCTTT CASSEAYPRAEAFF . TRBJ1-1 TRBV6-1 .
TGTGCCAGCTCTAACCAAGAGACCCAGTACTTC CASSNQETQYF . TRBJ2-5 TRBV18 .
TGTGCCAGCCGAGCTGGGACTAGCGGCGCGAGCTCCTACAATGAGCAGTTCTTC CASRAGTSGASSYNEQFF TRBD2 TRBJ2-1 TRBV7-9 .
TGTGCCAGCTCACGGACAGGGGAAGGTGGCTACACCTTC CASSRTGEGGYTF TRBD1 TRBJ1-2 TRBV25-1 .
TGTGCCAGCAGCCGACAGGGGGCTGTCAATGAGCAGTTCTTC CASSRQGAVNEQFF TRBD1 TRBJ2-1 TRBV6-6 .
TGTGCCAGCAGTGGGGGCCGAATGAACACTGAAGCTTTCTTT CASSGGRMNTEAFF . TRBJ1-1 TRBV2 .
TGTGCCAGCTCACCATGGGAAGGAGGGGCCCCCCGGGGTGAAGCTTTCTTT CASSPWEGGAPRGEAFF . TRBJ1-1 TRBV18 .
TGCAGTGTTCTCCCCGGGGATAGGGCTTTCTTT CSVLPGDRAFF . TRBJ1-1 TRBV20-1 .